Described below is a single T cell receptor beta chain sequence and its context. This record belongs to a study of blood T cell repertoires in COVID-19. Study in general: Sites across the United States, Italy and Spain contributed samples from acute and convalescent COVID-19. Nucleic acid was either cDNA or gDNA, and it came from T cells, B-cell-depleted T cells, or PBMCs.

Study processing details: From reference gene primer amplification, estimates of nucleated cell counts were derived. The assay was immunoSEQ multiplex PCR, and TCRdb's table has in-frame clones only and misses some. D and trimming come from the DNA, and the V and J calls and clone size come from that table. The profile covers some 60,000 clones, with 81% appearing a single time and 25% to 30% taken by the ten largest. What was sequenced was peripheral blood. The origin of this receptor is a woman of 80 years or more with active or convalescent COVID-19.

CDR3: CASSIAGEGPYEQYF. The CDR3 coding sequence is TGTGCCAGTAGTATAGCGGGAGAGGGGCCCTACGAGCAGTACTTC. This sequence joins TRBV19 and TRBJ2-7, with D perhaps TRBD2 (6 bases). The germline V gene has CDR1 LNHDA and CDR2 SQIVND (reference sequence). Trimming cost V 1 base and J 2 bases, with 12 bases left between them. The CDR3 extends over 15 amino acids.